The sequence of this T cell receptor beta chain was determined in a study of regulatory T cells in long-lasting Graves disease. Building of the TCR beta libraries involved iRepertoire HTBI primers and Arm-PCR of CDR3 regions. One entry per CDR3 protein results from TCRdb running MiXCR on the multiplex PCR reads. The table shows around 450,000 distinct CDR3 sequences, with 15% to 20% occurring only once. Time point indicated: newly diagnosed GD, antithyroid drugs for less than 3 months. TCR sequences were obtained from RNA taken from PBMCs. V shed 7 bases and J 6 bases; nucleotides not matched to a gene: 7. Germline V lookup: CDR1 MDHEN, CDR2 SYDVKM. The CDR3 has 14 amino acids. These records were also assigned to another study, of T cells in Graves' hyperthyroidism and ophthalmopathy.

The chain is built from TRBV28 and TRBJ1-2; TRBD1 agrees at 11 bases. The receptor was isolated from a man in his forties with Graves disease. The source material was peripheral blood mononuclear cells (PBMCs), sampled at new diagnosis, from a patient treated with antithyroid drugs. CDR3 sequence: CASTLSGQGDGYTF. The CDR3 DNA is TGTGCCAGCACCCTATCGGGACAGGGGGATGGCTACACCTTC.